This T cell receptor beta chain was identified during a study of blood T cell repertoires in COVID-19. Study at large: Material from acute and convalescent COVID-19 was sourced from the United States, Italy and Spain. The cDNA or gDNA used as material had been derived from T cells, B-cell-depleted T cells, or PBMCs.

In the authors' methods: The authors estimated nucleated cell counts from reference gene primer amplification. The data were produced by immunoSEQ multiplex PCR, yet TCRdb's version contains in-frame clones alone and is incomplete. The V and J calls and clone size are taken from that table; D and trimming were inferred from the DNA. The sample includes about 150,000 clones, about 80% of them seen just once. Germline CDR1 reads SGHRS; CDR2 reads YFSETQ. The CDR3 totals 15 residues. The germline V and J ends were trimmed by 4 bases and 5 bases, with 19 bases remaining between them. Material: peripheral blood. The chain has TRBV5-1 and TRBJ2-7, with a weak D call TRBD1 (5 bases). The TCR was taken from an older woman with acute or convalescent COVID-19. The DNA of the CDR3 is TGCGCCAGCAGCGCGGCAAGGGTAGAAGGGGACGAGCAGTACTTC. It translates to CASSAARVEGDEQYF.